This entry describes one TCR beta chain. Its antigen is currently unknown. This sample is part of a study of cytomegalovirus exposure and HLA in healthy donors. This CDR3 spans 17 amino acids. Germline V gives CDR1 LGHNT, CDR2 FRNRAP. The V gene end was trimmed by 5 bases and the J gene end by 5 bases; junction bases not matched to a gene: 13. PCR involved 60 Vbeta and 13 Jbeta primers. Sequencing used immunoSEQ multiplex PCR; TCRdb keeps in-frame clones, though not all of them. This sample has about 180,000 clones, with 75% to 85% found just once. Study findings and constraints: Accounts indicate the classifier identified cytomegalovirus status with strong specificity and sensitivity.

Sequenced material: PBMCs. This chain joins TRBV12-5 and TRBJ1-3; 9 nucleotides line up with TRBD1. The origin of this receptor is a girl aged 2 to 9 in good health and CMV-seropositive. CDR3 in DNA: TGTGCTAGTGGTCACGCCCCGGGACAGGGACTAAGAAACACCATATATTTT. Protein sequence: CASGHAPGQGLRNTIYF.